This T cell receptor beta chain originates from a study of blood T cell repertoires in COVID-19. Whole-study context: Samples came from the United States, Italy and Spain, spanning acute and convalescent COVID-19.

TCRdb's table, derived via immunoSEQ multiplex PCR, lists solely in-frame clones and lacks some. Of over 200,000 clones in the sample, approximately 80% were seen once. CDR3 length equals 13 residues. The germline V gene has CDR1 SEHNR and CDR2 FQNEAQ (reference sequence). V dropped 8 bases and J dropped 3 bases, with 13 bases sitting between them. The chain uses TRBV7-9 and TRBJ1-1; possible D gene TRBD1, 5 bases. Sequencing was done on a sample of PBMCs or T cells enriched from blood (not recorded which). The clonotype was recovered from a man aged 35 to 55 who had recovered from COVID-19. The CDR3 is CASQPLRDTEAFF. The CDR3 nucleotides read TGTGCCAGCCAACCCCTCAGGGACACTGAAGCTTTCTTT.